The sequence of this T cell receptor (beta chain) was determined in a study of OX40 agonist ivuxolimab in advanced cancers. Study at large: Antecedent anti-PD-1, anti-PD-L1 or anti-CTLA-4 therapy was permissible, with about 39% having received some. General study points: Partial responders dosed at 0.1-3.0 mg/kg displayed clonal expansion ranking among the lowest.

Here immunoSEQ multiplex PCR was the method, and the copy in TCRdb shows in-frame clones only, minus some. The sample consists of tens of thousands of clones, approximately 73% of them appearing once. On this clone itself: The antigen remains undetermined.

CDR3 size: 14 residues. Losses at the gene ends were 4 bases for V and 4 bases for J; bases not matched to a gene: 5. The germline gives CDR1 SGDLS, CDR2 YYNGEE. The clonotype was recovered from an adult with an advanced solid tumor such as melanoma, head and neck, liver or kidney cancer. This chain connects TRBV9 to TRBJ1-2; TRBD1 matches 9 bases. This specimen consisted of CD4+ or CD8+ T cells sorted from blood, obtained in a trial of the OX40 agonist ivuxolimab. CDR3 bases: TGTGCCAGCAGCCACGGACAGGGGATCTATGGCTACACCTTC. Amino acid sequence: CASSHGQGIYGYTF.